A single sample gave rise to the 30 T cell receptor beta chains below, sequenced in a study of beta chain features in type 1 diabetes. Expressed TCRB transcripts got sequenced, as all isolated RNA was reverse transcribed. Assay: immunoSEQ multiplex PCR; the TCRdb copy retains only in-frame clones and omits some. The profile shows 400,000 to 550,000 clones, 10% to 12% of them singletons. The sample was naive CD4+ T cells from blood. Every receptor here comes from a woman aged 18-30 years in good health.

This chain links TRBV29-1 with TRBJ1-2; 11 nucleotides agree with TRBD1. Per the germline V gene, CDR1 is SQVTM and CDR2 is ANQGSEA. CDR3 length: 12 residues. After removal of 8 bases from V and 5 bases from J, the junction contained 4 bases not matched to a gene. CDR3 nucleotide sequence: TGCAGCTTGGGACAGGGGGGATATGGCTACACCTTC. As protein: CSLGQGGYGYTF.

The J gene is TRBJ1-1, the V gene TRBV7-9; D is unclear. The CDR3 covers 13 residues. V lost 1 base and J 6 bases, leaving 9 bases between the germline ends. Germline V gene sequence: CDR1 SEHNR, CDR2 FQNEAQ (reference sequence). The CDR3 protein is CASSLDDWAEAFF. The CDR3 DNA reads TGTGCCAGCAGCTTAGATGATTGGGCTGAAGCTTTCTTT. The entire variable domain, with the rest obtained from reference TRBV7-9 and TRBJ1-1, is as follows: DTGVSQNPRHKITKRGQNVTFRCDPISEHNRLYWYRQTLGQGPEFLTYFQNEAQLEKSRLLSDRFSAERPKGSFSTLEIQRTEQGDSAMYLCASSLDDWAEAFFGQGTRLTVV.

V and J are TRBV6-5 and TRBJ1-2, with D possibly being TRBD1 (5 bases). The CDR3 sequence is 14 residues long. Looked up from germline, CDR1 is MNHEY and CDR2 is SVGAGI. V gave up 7 bases and J gave up 7 bases, with 19 bases separating them. The CDR3 DNA is TGTGCCAGCATCCCAGGGCCACGCAGCGGTGGCTACACCTTC. It is translated as CASIPGPRSGGYTF.

The rearrangement joins TRBV5-4 to TRBJ2-7; the D is unclear. CDR3 size: 12 residues. Per the germline V gene, CDR1 is SGHNT and CDR2 is YYREEE (reference sequence). V was clipped by 2 bases and J by 3 bases, with 6 bases between them. CDR3 protein: CASSFYGYEQYF. In DNA form, the CDR3 reads TGTGCCAGCAGCTTCTACGGCTACGAGCAGTACTTC.

The V call is TRBV18, the J call TRBJ2-1; no firm D call. Germline CDR1 is KGHSH and CDR2 is LQKENI. CDR3 length: 15 residues. Trimming took off 3 bases at V and 3 bases at J, with 12 bases between the two ends. The DNA of the CDR3 is TGTGCCAGCTCACCTCGGCTGGCCGGCTACAATGAGCAGTTCTTC. This gives the protein CASSPRLAGYNEQFF. Complete variable domain (other parts from reference TRBV18 and TRBJ2-1): NAGVMQNPRHLVRRRGQEARLRCSPMKGHSHVYWYRQLPEEGLKFMVYLQKENIIDESGMPKERFSAEFPKEGPSILRIQQVVRGDSAAYFCASSPRLAGYNEQFFGPGTRLTVL.

The chain has TRBV2 and TRBJ2-4; the match to TRBD2 covers 7 bases. The V segment lost 6 bases and the J segment 9 bases; nucleotides outside the gene matches: 8. Per germline, CDR1 SNHLY and CDR2 FYNNEI. This CDR3 has 13 amino acids. The CDR3 loop reads CASRYSGGIIQYF. Here the CDR3 DNA reads TGTGCCAGCAGGTATTCGGGAGGTATCATTCAGTACTTC.

J is TRBJ2-7 and V is TRBV7-9, with no clear D. The germline CDR1 and CDR2 sequences are SEHNR and FQNEAQ (reference sequence). This CDR3 spans 13 amino acids. The V and J ends lost 0 bases and 6 bases respectively, with 9 bases between them. CDR3 nucleotides: TGTGCCAGCAGCTTAGCGGTAGGATCCGAGCAGTACTTC. This encodes CASSLAVGSEQYF.

This clone was recorded at least ten times. The gene calls are TRBV15 and TRBJ2-5; D could derive from TRBD1 or TRBD2 (6 bases each). The CDR3 contains 17 residues. Trimming took 5 bases from V and 0 from J, leaving 19 bases between them. Germline values: CDR1 LNHNV, CDR2 YYDKDF (reference sequence). In DNA, the CDR3 is TGTGCCACCAGCGGCCTATCGTGGGGGGCCCACCAAGAGACCCAGTACTTC. Its translation is CATSGLSWGAHQETQYF.

This clone was counted ten times or more. The chain uses TRBV30 and TRBJ2-7; tentative D call: TRBD1 (6 bases). Trimming took off 4 bases at V and 0 bases at J, with 13 bases between the two ends. This CDR3 is 14 amino acids long. In germline, CDR1 is GTSNPN, CDR2 SVGIG (reference sequence). CDR3 in DNA: TGTGCCTGGAAGGGACAACCGATCTCCTACGAGCAGTACTTC. It translates to CAWKGQPISYEQYF.

This clone was seen more than once but under ten times. V gene TRBV6-6 combines with J gene TRBJ2-4; D might be TRBD2 (6 bases). CDR3 size: 16 residues. Trimming took off 4 bases at V and 2 bases at J, with 15 bases between the two ends. Germline V gene sequence: CDR1 MNHNY, CDR2 SVGAGI (reference sequence). The CDR3 coding sequence is TGTGCCAGCAGTTTACGGGTGGGGGACTCCAAAAACATTCAGTACTTC. Encoded protein: CASSLRVGDSKNIQYF.

The genes are TRBV10-3 and TRBJ1-1, with TRBD1 matching 8 bases. The germline CDR1 and CDR2 sequences are ENHRY and SYGVKD. J gave up 11 bases and V 8 bases, and 10 bases lay outside the gene matches. The CDR3 runs 12 residues. CDR3 region: CAIRGGDRRAFF. The CDR3 DNA is TGTGCCATCCGCGGTGGGGACAGGAGGGCTTTCTTT.

J is TRBJ2-7 and V is TRBV28, with a weak D call TRBD2 (6 bases). Germline lookup yields CDR1 MDHEN and CDR2 SYDVKM. The CDR3 is 16 amino acids. V gave up 5 bases and J gave up 5 bases, with 22 bases separating them. The CDR3 spells CASSRRDSAYLDEQYV. CDR3 DNA: TGTGCCAGCAGTCGCCGGGACTCAGCCTATCTTGACGAGCAGTACGTC.

Worth noting for this clone: Sequence at one end of the junction differs from germline and may be a read error. This specimen includes other DNA sequences encoding the same CDR3. This chain links TRBV7-2 with TRBJ2-5, with D tentatively TRBD2 (6 bases). This CDR3 contains 14 residues. Germline V lookup: CDR1 SGHTA, CDR2 FQGNSA. In DNA form, the CDR3 reads TGTGCCAGCAGCCTAGCGAGGACTCGAGAGACCCAGTACTTC. Translated, it gives CASSLARTRETQYF.

Only a few counts were recorded for this clone. The chain employs TRBV2 and TRBJ2-5, with 11 bases aligning to TRBD2. V lost 3 bases to trimming and J lost 2 bases; unmatched junction nucleotides: 8. The CDR3 covers 17 residues. Per germline, CDR1 SNHLY and CDR2 FYNNEI. This chain's CDR3 is CASSDFRTSGLQETQYF. The CDR3 bases are TGTGCCAGCAGTGATTTTAGGACTAGCGGGTTGCAAGAGACCCAGTACTTC. The full variable domain, rest sourced from reference TRBV2 and TRBJ2-5, is EPEVTQTPSHQVTQMGQEVILRCVPISNHLYFYWYRQILGQKVEFLVSFYNNEISEKSEIFDDQFSVERPDGSNFTLKIRSTKLEDSAMYFCASSDFRTSGLQETQYFGPGTRLLVL.

The chain links TRBV7-9 to TRBJ2-3; TRBD2 matches 10 bases. V was clipped by 3 bases and J by 5 bases; unmatched bases: 8. This CDR3 has 16 amino acids. Germline CDR1 and CDR2: SEHNR and FQNEAQ (reference sequence). The CDR3 DNA reads as TGTGCCAGCAGCTTGAGCGGGACTAGCGAGTTAGATACGCAGTATTTT. Translating it yields CASSLSGTSELDTQYF.

J is TRBJ2-1 and V is TRBV7-9; the D gene could be TRBD1 or TRBD2 (7 bases each). The CDR3 runs to 16 residues. Germline V gene lookup returns CDR1 SEHNR and CDR2 FQNEAQ (reference sequence). V was pared by 4 bases and J by 0 bases, with 13 bases between. The CDR3 sequence: CASSWRRGGSYNEQFF. DNA for the CDR3: TGTGCCAGCAGCTGGCGCAGGGGGGGCTCCTACAATGAGCAGTTCTTC.

A few counts support this clone. The sample holds other DNA sequences that translate to the same CDR3. This chain uses TRBV7-9 with TRBJ1-6; weak D call: TRBD1 (5 bases). Trimming took 2 bases from V and 10 from J, leaving 9 bases between them. CDR3 size: 13 residues. Germline-derived CDR1 and CDR2 are SEHNR and FQNEAQ (reference sequence). In DNA form, the CDR3 reads TGTGCCAGCAGCTTACAGGGCGGCTCACCCCTCCACTTT. This sequence encodes CASSLQGGSPLHF. The full variable domain, completed using reference TRBV7-9 and TRBJ1-6, is DTGVSQNPRHKITKRGQNVTFRCDPISEHNRLYWYRQTLGQGPEFLTYFQNEAQLEKSRLLSDRFSAERPKGSFSTLEIQRTEQGDSAMYLCASSLQGGSPLHFGNGTRLTVT.

The J gene is TRBJ2-6, the V gene TRBV9; no firm D call. The CDR3 contains 20 residues. V shed 0 bases and J shed 0 bases, with 19 bases lying between them. CDR1 is SGDLS and CDR2 is YYNGEE in the germline V gene. CDR3 DNA sequence: TGTGCCAGCAGCGTAGGTGTTTTCGGACGAAGTTACTCTGGGGCCAACGTCCTGACTTTC. Its protein is CASSVGVFGRSYSGANVLTF. Drawing the rest from reference TRBV9 and TRBJ2-6, the complete variable domain is DSGVTQTPKHLITATGQRVTLRCSPRSGDLSVYWYQQSLDQGLQFLIQYYNGEERAKGNILERFSAQQFPDLHSELNLSSLELGDSALYFCASSVGVFGRSYSGANVLTFGAGSRLTVL.

The chain has TRBV5-1 and TRBJ2-5, with TRBD2 matching over 8 bases. From germline, CDR1 is SGHRS and CDR2 YFSETQ. The V gene end was trimmed by 4 bases and the J gene end by 0 bases; junction bases not matched to a gene: 8. This CDR3 contains 16 residues. The CDR3 here is CASSLPSGGNQETQYF. The DNA of the CDR3 is TGCGCCAGCAGCCTCCCCTCGGGAGGGAACCAAGAGACCCAGTACTTC.

This clone turned up a few times. This chain links TRBV29-1 with TRBJ2-1, with 9 positions matching TRBD1. This CDR3 region has 12 residues. Trimming took 4 bases from V and 8 from J; bases not matched to a gene: 3. Germline CDR1 is SQVTM and CDR2 is ANQGSEA. Here the CDR3 DNA reads TGCAGCGTTGGCCGGGACAGGGATGAGCAGTTCTTC. This sequence encodes CSVGRDRDEQFF.

V is TRBV28 and J is TRBJ1-6; D gene unclear. V was trimmed by 2 bases and J by 0 bases, leaving 5 bases between them. Germline V gene data show CDR1 as MDHEN and CDR2 as SYDVKM. The CDR3 extends over 15 amino acids. CDR3 amino acids: CASSLASSYNSPLHF. CDR3 in DNA: TGTGCCAGCAGTTTAGCGAGCTCCTATAATTCACCCCTCCACTTT.

This clone occurred a few times. The V and J genes are TRBV5-1 and TRBJ2-1, with 10 bases aligning to TRBD2. CDR3 length: 14 amino acids. Germline CDR1 and CDR2: SGHRS and YFSETQ. With V trimmed by 3 bases and J by 5 bases, 2 bases remained unmatched. The chain's CDR3 is CASSWGLANNEQFF. CDR3 in DNA: TGCGCCAGCAGCTGGGGACTAGCGAACAATGAGCAGTTCTTC. The whole variable domain, remainder taken from reference TRBV5-1 and TRBJ2-1, is KAGVTQTPRYLIKTRGQQVTLSCSPISGHRSVSWYQQTPGQGLQFLFEYFSETQRNKGNFPGRFSGRQFSNSRSEMNVSTLELGDSALYLCASSWGLANNEQFFGPGTRLTVL.

The sample holds a few counts of this clone. The chain employs TRBV29-1 and TRBJ2-1, with a possible D match to TRBD1 (6 bases). Between the trimmed V and J ends, which lost 0 bases and 13 bases, there was a span of 13 bases. The CDR3 runs to 12 residues. Germline CDR1 is SQVTM and CDR2 is ANQGSEA. CDR3 bases: TGCAGCGTTGAAGATCGGAGACAGGCACAGTTCTTC. Amino acid sequence: CSVEDRRQAQFF.

This chain connects TRBV7-9 to TRBJ1-1; 7 bases are a match to TRBD1. J lost 3 bases, V lost 5 bases, and 12 bases had no gene match. There are 16 residues in the CDR3. CDR1 is SEHNR, CDR2 FQNEAQ, per germline (reference sequence). CDR3 nucleotide sequence: TGTGCCAGCAGCCCCATACAGGGGATATGGCACACTGAAGCTTTCTTT. It specifies CASSPIQGIWHTEAFF.

There are a few counts of this clone. The chain joins TRBV18 to TRBJ2-4, with TRBD2 matching over 10 bases. This CDR3 has 14 residues. Germline CDR1 KGHSH, CDR2 LQKENI. J lost 8 bases, V lost 6 bases, and 7 bases had no gene match. CDR3 nucleotide sequence: TGTGCCAGCTCCTTCACTAGCGGGGTAGACATTCAGTACTTC. Translated, it gives CASSFTSGVDIQYF.

In its sample, this clone was seen a few times. CDR3 sequence reads: CASSLGDYEQYF. The CDR3 DNA reads as TGTGCCAGCAGCTTGGGTGATTACGAGCAGTACTTC. The J gene is TRBJ2-7, the V gene TRBV7-2; D call uncertain. CDR1 is SGHTA, CDR2 FQGNSA, per germline. This CDR3 is built from 12 residues. The V end was cut by 3 bases, the J end by 4 bases, with 7 bases between.

This clone came up a few times. The chain has TRBV6-6 and TRBJ2-7, with D tentatively TRBD1 (7 bases). The ends were cut back, 6 bases at V and 5 bases at J, with 14 bases in the middle. Per the germline V gene, CDR1 is MNHNY and CDR2 is SVGAGI (reference sequence). The CDR3 spans 13 residues. The CDR3 bases are TGTGCCAGCAGAGACAGGGAGGTGCACGAGCAGTACGTC. It specifies CASRDREVHEQYV.

This clone has more than one count but fewer than ten. The chain has TRBV7-3 and TRBJ2-2; tentatively, D is TRBD1 or TRBD2 (5 bases each). This CDR3 spans 17 amino acids. V was pared by 4 bases and J by 0 bases, with 15 bases between. From germline, CDR1 is SGHTA and CDR2 FQGTGA. The CDR3 sequence: CASSSLSGGPNTGELFF. In nucleotides, the CDR3 is TGTGCCAGCAGCTCCCTTAGTGGGGGACCGAACACCGGGGAGCTGTTTTTT.

This sequence joins TRBV29-1 and TRBJ1-1; D is unclear. The V gene's germline CDR1 is SQVTM and CDR2 ANQGSEA. V shed 2 bases and J shed 0 bases, with 7 bases lying between them. The CDR3 has 13 amino acids. As DNA, the CDR3 is TGCAGCGTTGAAAGGTTATTGAACACTGAAGCTTTCTTT. The encoded protein is CSVERLLNTEAFF.

The J gene is TRBJ2-2, the V gene TRBV4-3, with 11 bases aligning to TRBD1. In germline, CDR1 is LGHNA, CDR2 YSLEER. CDR3 length: 16 residues. Trimming at V came to 4 bases and at J to 7 bases, leaving 8 bases not matched to a gene. The CDR3 region is CASSLRTGGASGELFF. The CDR3 region has the DNA TGCGCCAGCAGCCTTAGGACAGGGGGCGCCAGCGGGGAGCTGTTTTTT.